This TCR beta chain was documented in a study of cytomegalovirus exposure and HLA in healthy donors. Germline CDR1 and CDR2: SGHRS and YFSETQ. The CDR3 extends over 16 amino acids. The trim removed 0 bases at V and 5 bases at J, leaving 7 bases unmatched. Whole-study results and caveats: Immune exposure was documented only through CMV serostatus.

Primers: 60 Vbeta forward and 13 Jbeta reverse. Method: immunoSEQ multiplex PCR; TCRdb's copy keeps in-frame clones and lacks some. The sample holds around 110,000 clones, 50% to 80% seen once. Remarks on this clone: Its antigen is currently unknown.

The sample taken for sequencing was PBMCs. The receptor comes from a middle-aged woman in good health and CMV-seropositive. The chain carries TRBV5-1 and TRBJ2-5; TRBD2 matches 10 bases. CDR3 in DNA: TGCGCCAGCAGCTTGGCCTCACTAGCGGGGCAGGAGACCCAGTACTTC. It translates to CASSLASLAGQETQYF.